The T cell receptor beta chain under discussion was sequenced for a study of identifying expanded T cells in peripheral blood. During the collection period, no donor immune events like infections were recorded. Germline CDR1 is MNHEY and CDR2 is SMNVEV (reference sequence). This CDR3 has 14 amino acids. The trim removed 6 bases at V and 4 bases at J, leaving 9 bases unmatched. TCRdb keeps only in-frame clones here, not all; method: immunoSEQ multiplex PCR. The sample lists tens of thousands of clones, 75% to 90% occurring once. The clonotype originates from a person between 18 and 75 years old in good health. The V and J genes are TRBV27 and TRBJ2-7; TRBD1 matches at 7 bases. The sample consisted of blood. Written as DNA, the CDR3 is TGTGCCAGCAGAGACAGGGAGACCTCTTACGAGCAGTACTTC. Protein sequence: CASRDRETSYEQYF.